The subject of this entry is one T cell receptor (beta chain). Its cognate antigen has yet to be identified. Per-base quality was not reported, and no clone a single base away is much larger than it. Extracted DNA was used for immunosequencing of TCRbeta CDR3 regions with the immunoSEQ Assay at Adaptive Biotechnologies. Concerning the study's data processing: To measure the absolute abundance of each unique TCRbeta CDR3, the sequences were collapsed and filtered. Clonality was calculated as 1 minus Pielou's evenness, with only productive in-frame rearrangements included in the computation. Regional overlap tracked the top 100 nucleotide rearrangements across paired samples, with Morisita index comparing paired versus unrelated samples. The immunoSEQ Rearrangement Details tool was used to assess whether nucleotide rearrangements converged onto identical amino acid sequences. Entries here come from immuneACCESS through TCRdb and include only in-frame sequences with V and J called. Some clones fail to appear in such tables; in the studies checked, an unresolved V gene covers under half of the shortfall, and the cause of the remainder is unknown. The D gene and trimming were derived from the DNA, and the V and J assignments and clone size from that table. The table for this sample lists around 490 clones; approximately 37% of them were counted only once. Roughly 15% of the sample is held by the ten biggest clonotypes.

The patients who supplied the archived tumor blocks had received no neoadjuvant therapy before resection. The preserved-tissue arm of the study used 30 or so surgical resection samples from 25 or so previously untreated pancreatic ductal adenocarcinoma patients. DNA for the resection arm was extracted from ten 5-micron curls of FFPE tumor cut next to the multiplex immunohistochemistry slide. The germline V gene provides CDR1 SGDLS and CDR2 YYNGEE. From its cysteine to its phenylalanine, the CDR3 spans 12 amino acids. The read is trimmed to its CDR3 DNA, 36 bases read in frame from base 1. A distance of 8 bases separates the germline ends of V and J, which lose 5 bases and 4 bases respectively. This sample was taken from a study of CXCR4 blockade with PD-1 therapy in pancreatic cancer (dated by TCRdb to between 2018 and 2021). Regarding the complete study: The study analyzed resected pancreatic ductal adenocarcinoma using both multiplex immunohistochemistry and TCRbeta immunosequencing, alongside ex vivo slice culture that tested PD-1 and CXCR4 blockade. Two geographically distinct regions were TCR-sequenced from each of roughly six tumors to assess intratumoral heterogeneity.

Results the study describes overall, beyond this receptor: Tumors had clonal expansion, with a mean productive clonality of about 0.15 compared with roughly 0.05 in healthy blood, yet clonality showed no correlation with survival. Because only TCRbeta chains were sequenced, true antigen-specificity overlap of convergent dominant clones was left unconfirmed pending paired alpha-beta single-cell sequencing. The frequency of each amino acid clone correlated strongly with the number of distinct nucleotide rearrangements encoding that clone, suggesting convergent selection driven by common tumor antigens.

Sequencing was carried out using tumor tissue. The V and J segments used are TRBV9 and TRBJ2-3, with no D gene named confidently. This clonotype originated in a human donor with pancreatic ductal adenocarcinoma. The CDR3 region has the sequence CASSTTPDTQYF. Here is the DNA: TGTGCCAGCAGTACGACTCCAGATACGCAGTATTTT. Here the CDR3 is joined to the reference TRBV9 and TRBJ2-3 genes, and the full variable domain is: DSGVTQTPKHLITATGQRVTLRCSPRSGDLSVYWYQQSLDQGLQFLIQYYNGEERAKGNILERFSAQQFPDLHSELNLSSLELGDSALYFCASSTTPDTQYFGPGTRLTVL.